Listed here are 5 T cell receptor beta chains from one sample, sequenced in a study of T cells in Graves' hyperthyroidism and ophthalmopathy. Using RNA transcripts as the source, TCR beta CDR3 regions were amplified. RT-PCR in the first round (using the HTBI primer set) targeted the TCR CDR3. MiXCR was run by TCRdb on the multiplex PCR reads, yielding one entry per CDR3 protein. The sample lists 300,000 to 500,000 distinct CDR3 sequences, over 11% occurring once. Sequenced sample: blood. These receptors were collected from a man between 50 and 59 years old with Graves' ophthalmopathy.

This clonotype was counted between two and nine times. The chain uses TRBV7-3 and TRBJ2-3; 9 nucleotides agree with TRBD2. This CDR3 region has 16 residues. With V trimmed by 3 bases and J by 13 bases, 17 bases remained unmatched. Germline lookup yields CDR1 SGHTA and CDR2 FQGTGA. CDR3 DNA: TGTGCCAGCAGCTTCGGGCTAGCGGGAATCCATAAAATCAAGTATTTT. Translated, it gives CASSFGLAGIHKIKYF.

CDR3 DNA: TGCGCCAGCAGCCAAGATATCCTACTCACAGATACGCAGTATTTT. It codes for CASSQDILLTDTQYF. The chain links TRBV4-1 to TRBJ2-3; D is unresolved. The germline V and J ends were trimmed by 0 bases and 2 bases, with 9 bases remaining between them. Germline assignment: CDR1 MGHRA and CDR2 YSYEKL. The CDR3 spans 15 residues.

This clonotype was picked up many times. This chain uses TRBV20-1 with TRBJ2-3; TRBD2 matches 12 bases. Trimming removed 3 bases from V and 4 bases from J; junction bases left unmatched: 5. CDR1 DFQATT and CDR2 SNEGSKA come from the germline V gene (reference sequence). The CDR3 is 15 amino acids. The DNA for the CDR3 is TGCAGTGCTAGGCGGACTAGCGGGACGGCAGATACGCAGTATTTT. The encoded protein is CSARRTSGTADTQYF.

In this sample, this clonotype turned up many times. The rearrangement uses TRBV7-8 and TRBJ2-1; tentative D call: TRBD2 (6 bases). The CDR3 covers 18 residues. The V end was cut by 1 base, the J end by 7 bases, with 23 bases between. Per the germline V gene, CDR1 is SGHVS and CDR2 is FQNEAQ. This CDR3 is CASSLVMTSLISSNEQFF. CDR3 DNA: TGTGCCAGCAGCTTAGTTATGACTAGTCTTATTTCATCTAATGAGCAGTTCTTC.

This clonotype was counted ten times or more. V usage is TRBV30 and J usage is TRBJ2-5; TRBD1 matches 8 bases. The CDR3 extends over 15 amino acids. Germline V gene lookup returns CDR1 GTSNPN and CDR2 SVGIG (reference sequence). The V and J ends lost 1 base and 5 bases, in that order; junction bases with no gene match: 9. CDR3 DNA: TGTGCCTGGAGTGCCCAGGGGGCAAGGTGGGAGACCCAGTACTTC. It codes for CAWSAQGARWETQYF.